These T cell receptor beta chains were read from a single sample in a study of OX40 agonist ivuxolimab in advanced cancers. Assay used: immunoSEQ multiplex PCR; TCRdb lists only in-frame clones, some missing. The table shows some 80,000 clones, with just over 85% occurring only once. Material: CD4+ or CD8+ T cells sorted from blood, obtained in a trial of the OX40 agonist ivuxolimab. These receptor sequences come from an adult with an advanced solid tumor such as melanoma, head and neck, liver or kidney cancer. CDR3s include the opening cysteine and the closing phenylalanine or tryptophan. Each record gives: D gene, J gene, clone size, V gene, CDR3 DNA, CDR3 protein. A D gene is named only where the DNA matches it firmly. Size values are once, few and many counts, or a class for expanded clones, and some rows have none.

D: TRBD2
J: TRBJ2-1
size: few
V: TRBV5-6
DNA: TGTGCCAGCAGCTTGGCTAGCGGGGGGGCCAATGAGCAGTTCTTC
CDR3: CASSLASGGANEQFF

D: TRBD1
J: TRBJ1-2
size: NA
V: TRBV5-1
DNA: TGCGCCAGCAGCTTGAGGACAGGCGCCAACTCCGATGGCTACACCTTC
CDR3: CASSLRTGANSDGYTF

D: NA
J: TRBJ1-1
size: NA
V: TRBV6-5
DNA: TGTGCCAGCAGTTTTATACAGGGGAACACTGAAGCTTTCTTT
CDR3: CASSFIQGNTEAFF

D: NA
J: TRBJ2-3
size: NA
V: TRBV11-2
DNA: TGTGCCAGCAGCTTAAACGGAGGGTCGAGCACAGATACGCAGTATTTT
CDR3: CASSLNGGSSTDTQYF

D: NA
J: TRBJ1-2
size: NA
V: TRBV5-4
DNA: TGTGCCAGCAGCGCCCCGACATGGTCCTATGGCTACACCTTC
CDR3: CASSAPTWSYGYTF

D: TRBD2
J: TRBJ2-5
size: NA
V: TRBV19
DNA: TGTGCCAGTAGTATAGGATTAGCGGGGCGAGAGACCCAGTACTTC
CDR3: CASSIGLAGRETQYF

D: TRBD2
J: TRBJ2-5
size: few
V: TRBV5-1
DNA: TGCGCCAGCAGCTTGGGGTTGCGGGGGGAACAAGAGACCCAGTACTTC
CDR3: CASSLGLRGEQETQYF

D: TRBD2
J: TRBJ2-1
size: NA
V: TRBV29-1
DNA: TGCAGCGTAGCCGGGACTAGCGGGGGGACAGGATACAATGAGCAGTTCTTC
CDR3: CSVAGTSGGTGYNEQFF

D: NA
J: TRBJ2-3
size: once
V: TRBV2
DNA: TGTGCCAGTCTGTGGGGGGTAGGGGATACGCAGTATTTT
CDR3: CASLWGVGDTQYF

D: TRBD1
J: TRBJ2-2
size: NA
V: TRBV28
DNA: TGTGCCAGCAGTTTTCTGGACAGGGGGCGCGGCGGGGAGCTGTTTTTT
CDR3: CASSFLDRGRGGELFF

D: NA
J: TRBJ1-2
size: few
V: TRBV28
DNA: TGTGCCAGCAGTCCCCCCGGGGCACCCTATGGCTACACCTTC
CDR3: CASSPPGAPYGYTF

D: NA
J: TRBJ1-5
size: once
V: TRBV6-1
DNA: TGTGCCAGCAAGTCAAGTAGCAATCAGCCCCAGCATTTT
CDR3: CASKSSSNQPQHF

D: NA
J: TRBJ2-2
size: NA
V: TRBV30
DNA: TGTGCCTGGGGAACGGGGTTGAACACCGGGGAGCTGTTTTTT
CDR3: CAWGTGLNTGELFF

D: TRBD1
J: TRBJ2-5
size: NA
V: TRBV15
DNA: TGTGCCACCAGCAGGGGAGGACAGGGCCCCAGGGCCCAGTACTTC
CDR3: CATSRGGQGPRAQYF

D: NA
J: TRBJ2-3
size: NA
V: TRBV4-3
DNA: TGCGCCAGCAGCCAAGAAACGGGGGCGCTGGACACAGATACGCAGTATTTT
CDR3: CASSQETGALDTDTQYF

D: NA
J: TRBJ1-5
size: NA
V: TRBV6-6
DNA: TGTGCCAGCAGCCCCGAGCGGGTTAACCAGCCCCAGCATTTT
CDR3: CASSPERVNQPQHF

D: NA
J: TRBJ1-5
size: once
V: TRBV6-6
DNA: TGTGCCAGCAGTTACTCCCGCGGGCTTCAGCCCCAGCATTTT
CDR3: CASSYSRGLQPQHF

D: NA
J: TRBJ1-5
size: NA
V: TRBV4-2
DNA: TGTGCCAGCAGCCAAGATTCAGGGGGCAATCAGCCCCAGCATTTT
CDR3: CASSQDSGGNQPQHF

D: TRBD1
J: TRBJ1-4
size: few
V: TRBV11-2
DNA: TGTGCCAGCAGCTTAGAAACAGGGGGAATGGGAAAACTGTTTTTT
CDR3: CASSLETGGMGKLFF

D: NA
J: TRBJ1-1
size: NA
V: TRBV5-1
DNA: TGCGCCAGCAGCTTCCTAGGGAGGCGCGACACTGAAGCTTTCTTT
CDR3: CASSFLGRRDTEAFF

D: TRBD2
J: TRBJ2-3
size: NA
V: TRBV10-3
DNA: TGTGCCATCTCAACTAGCGGGGGGGCAACAGATACGCAGTATTTT
CDR3: CAISTSGGATDTQYF

D: NA
J: TRBJ1-3
size: NA
V: TRBV4-1
DNA: TGCGCCAGCAGCCAAGGGCGTGCCAGGGAGGGAAACACCATATATTTT
CDR3: CASSQGRAREGNTIYF

D: TRBD1
J: TRBJ1-1
size: NA
V: TRBV5-4
DNA: TGTGCCAGCAGCTTGGCGGGACAGGGGGCGGATGAAGCTTTCTTT
CDR3: CASSLAGQGADEAFF

D: NA
J: TRBJ1-1
size: NA
V: TRBV5-4
DNA: TGTGCCAGCAGCTTCCCGAACACTGAAGCTTTCTTT
CDR3: CASSFPNTEAFF

D: NA
J: TRBJ1-1
size: once
V: TRBV7-3
DNA: TGTGCCAGCAGCTTTACATTGAACACTGAAGCTTTCTTT
CDR3: CASSFTLNTEAFF

D: TRBD2
J: TRBJ2-7
size: NA
V: TRBV6-1
DNA: TGTGCCAGCACCAAAGCGCCTAGCGGGGACTACGAGCAGTACTTC
CDR3: CASTKAPSGDYEQYF

D: NA
J: TRBJ2-5
size: NA
V: TRBV6-5
DNA: TGTGCCAGCAGTTACGGCACAGGCCAAGAGACCCAGTACTTC
CDR3: CASSYGTGQETQYF

D: NA
J: TRBJ2-5
size: NA
V: TRBV15
DNA: TGTGCCACCAGCAGAATGAAACAGGGCGGGGAGACCCAGTACTTC
CDR3: CATSRMKQGGETQYF

D: NA
J: TRBJ2-5
size: once
V: TRBV2
DNA: TGTGCCAGCAAATCCGACGGTGAGACCCAGTACTTC
CDR3: CASKSDGETQYF

D: TRBD2
J: TRBJ2-2
size: NA
V: TRBV2
DNA: TGTGCCAGCAGACTACTAGCGGGGCGCACCGGGGAGCTGTTTTTT
CDR3: CASRLLAGRTGELFF

D: NA
J: TRBJ2-1
size: NA
V: TRBV11-2
DNA: TGTGCCAGCAGCCCATTAATTCTCAATGAGCAGTTCTTC
CDR3: CASSPLILNEQFF

D: NA
J: TRBJ1-2
size: NA
V: TRBV5-1
DNA: TGCGCCAGCAGTATTGAACCGGTCCGCGGCTACACCTTC
CDR3: CASSIEPVRGYTF

D: NA
J: TRBJ2-3
size: few
V: TRBV14
DNA: TGTGCCAGCAGCCACACCCAATCGCAGTATTTT
CDR3: CASSHTQSQYF

D: TRBD1
J: TRBJ1-5
size: NA
V: TRBV19
DNA: TGTGCCAGTAGCCAACTCGGGACAGTTAGCAATCAGCCCCAGCATTTT
CDR3: CASSQLGTVSNQPQHF

D: NA
J: TRBJ1-1
size: NA
V: TRBV6-5
DNA: TGTGCCAGCAGTTACCGGGACGCACGGGCGGGCACTGAAGCTTTCTTT
CDR3: CASSYRDARAGTEAFF

D: TRBD1
J: TRBJ2-5
size: once
V: TRBV28
DNA: TGTGCCAGCAGTTTCCCCGGGACAGGGAAAGAGACCCAGTACTTC
CDR3: CASSFPGTGKETQYF

D: NA
J: TRBJ2-4
size: once
V: TRBV6-6
DNA: TGTGCCAGCATTAATACGGGACGAGGAAACATTCAGTACTTC
CDR3: CASINTGRGNIQYF

D: TRBD2
J: TRBJ2-1
size: NA
V: TRBV9
DNA: TGTGCCAGCAGCCGACTAGCGGGGGGGTACAATGAGCAGTTCTTC
CDR3: CASSRLAGGYNEQFF

D: NA
J: TRBJ1-1
size: NA
V: TRBV19
DNA: TGTGCCAGTAGTAGGGTTGGCGGGGGGCGCGGGGACACTGAAGCTTTCTTT
CDR3: CASSRVGGGRGDTEAFF